This TCR beta chain was profiled in a study of yellow fever vaccine responses in identical twins. This clonotype has more than one count but fewer than ten. Antigen unknown. TCRdb re-derived calls from the RT-PCR reads in MiXCR, one entry per CDR3 protein. Altogether 30,000 to 40,000 distinct CDR3 sequences are present, more than 45% being singletons, with the ten largest covering 4.5%. General observations from the study: On the reported evidence, twins' vaccine T cell responses seemed partly convergent and partly personalized.

Sample: T cells from blood (PBMCs), unsorted or a sorted subset (not recorded which), taken before or after yellow fever vaccination (not recorded which). The clonotype was recovered from a woman between 18 and 29 years old who received the yellow fever vaccine.

Here the CDR3 reads CAISVGLFRGTDTQYF. The CDR3 DNA reads as TGTGCCATCAGTGTCGGTCTCTTCCGGGGCACAGATACGCAGTATTTT. The chain employs TRBV10-3 and TRBJ2-3; D gene unclear. CDR1 is ENHRY and CDR2 is SYGVKD in the germline V gene. The germline V and J ends were trimmed by 4 bases and 1 base, with 15 bases remaining between them. The CDR3 spans 16 residues.